Listed here are 8 T cell receptor beta chains from one sample, sequenced in a study of T cells expressing NK-cell markers (dated by TCRdb to 2020 to 2021). The library was made by 5' RACE. Sequencing relied on an Illumina HiSeq 2000. Based on TCRdb reprocessing of the reads, there is one entry per CDR3 protein sequence, and DNA is missing. For this sample, the table gives 450,000 to 600,000 distinct CDR3 sequences. Of the sample, 3% to 4.5% is held by the ten largest clones. Sequenced material: blood T cells: a sorted CD56 or NKG2C T cell subset, CD4+ or CD8+ T cells, or bulk PBMC T cells (not recorded which). These receptors all come from a man between 18 and 29 years old in good health. Donor details come from another sample of the same person, matched by shared clones.

The chain uses TRBV7-2 and TRBJ2-3. CDR3 size: 14 residues. Germline CDR1 SGHTA, CDR2 FQGNSA. The chain's CDR3 is CASSLEITQDTQYF.

V is TRBV20-1 and J is TRBJ2-3. CDR1 and CDR2 (germline): DFQATT, SNEGSKA (reference sequence). The CDR3 is 13 residues long. This CDR3 reads CSASVTGTDTQYF.

The rearrangement uses TRBV20-1 and TRBJ1-5. The CDR3 covers 12 residues. The germline CDR1 and CDR2 sequences are DFQATT and SNEGSKA (reference sequence). CDR3 region: CSASRPTWPQHF.

The chain is built from TRBV5-1 and TRBJ2-6; TCRdb's D call of TRBD1 is untestable without DNA. CDR1 and CDR2 (germline): SGHRS, YFSETQ. CDR3 length: 16 residues. The CDR3 is CASSRTGGSGANVLTF.

This chain joins TRBV29-1 and TRBJ1-1; the TCRdb call, TRBD1, lacks DNA for checking. This CDR3 spans 14 amino acids. Germline V gives CDR1 SQVTM, CDR2 ANQGSEA. CDR3 sequence: CSVDGAGANTEAFF. The full variable domain, completed using reference TRBV29-1 and TRBJ1-1, is SAVISQKPSRDICQRGTSLTIQCQVDSQVTMMFWYRQQPGQSLTLIATANQGSEATYESGFVIDKFPISRPNLTFSTLTVSNMSPEDSSIYLCSVDGAGANTEAFFGQGTRLTVV.

The chain employs TRBV20-1 and TRBJ2-5; lacking DNA, the TRBD2 call made by TCRdb goes unchecked. CDR3 length: 14 amino acids. Germline V gene lookup returns CDR1 DFQATT and CDR2 SNEGSKA (reference sequence). The CDR3 loop reads CSAAPGLAQETQYF.

The chain links TRBV5-6 to TRBJ2-1; checking the TCRdb D call of TRBD2 is not possible without DNA. This CDR3 contains 19 residues. The germline V gene has CDR1 SGHDT and CDR2 YYEEEE. The CDR3 spells CASSLGPTRGGHSYNEQFF.

The chain uses TRBV4-3 and TRBJ2-7; TCRdb returns TRBD2, unconfirmable since there is no DNA. The CDR3 totals 15 residues. Germline assignment: CDR1 LGHNA and CDR2 YSLEER. The CDR3 sequence: CASSQDGSGRTEQYF.